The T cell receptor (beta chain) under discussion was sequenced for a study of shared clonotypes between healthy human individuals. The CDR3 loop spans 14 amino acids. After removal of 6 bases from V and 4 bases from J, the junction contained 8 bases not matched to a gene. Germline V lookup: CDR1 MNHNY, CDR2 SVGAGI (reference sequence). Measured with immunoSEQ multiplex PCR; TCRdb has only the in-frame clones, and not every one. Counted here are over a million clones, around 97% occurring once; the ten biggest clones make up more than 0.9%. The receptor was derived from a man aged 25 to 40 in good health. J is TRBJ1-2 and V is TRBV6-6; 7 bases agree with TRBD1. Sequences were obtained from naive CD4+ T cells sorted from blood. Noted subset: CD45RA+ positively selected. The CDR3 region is CASSDRVTGYGYTF. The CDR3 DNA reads TGTGCCAGCAGCGACAGGGTTACGGGCTATGGCTACACCTTC.